What follows are 23 T cell receptor beta chains derived from one specimen sequenced in a study of T cell repertoires in cytomegalovirus infection. Each CDR3 protein is one row after TCRdb ran MiXCR on the reads. The sample has about 360,000 distinct CDR3 sequences; roughly 20% are singletons. Sequencing used PBMCs. The origin of the receptors is a human donor in good health (CMV status not recorded). Some clones in this sample may be carry-over from other donors' samples.

The chain is built from TRBV19 and TRBJ2-1, with a tentative D call TRBD2 (6 bases). The CDR3 extends over 14 amino acids. V dropped 8 bases and J dropped 4 bases, with 15 bases sitting between them. The germline gives CDR1 LNHDA, CDR2 SQIVND (reference sequence). The CDR3 DNA reads as TGTGCCAGTGGGGGGAGTAGCGTGTACAATGAGCAGTTCTTC. The encoded protein is CASGGSSVYNEQFF.

The V call is TRBV29-1, the J call TRBJ1-1; 9 nucleotides match TRBD1. Trimming at V came to 4 bases and at J to 5 bases, leaving 5 bases not matched to a gene. This CDR3 is 13 amino acids long. Germline CDR1 and CDR2: SQVTM and ANQGSEA. CDR3 amino acids: CSVGDRAGTEAFF. The CDR3 DNA reads TGCAGCGTTGGGGACAGGGCAGGGACTGAAGCTTTCTTT.

This chain links TRBV5-1 with TRBJ2-1, with 8 bases lining up with TRBD1. The CDR3 length is 15 residues. CDR1 and CDR2 (germline): SGHRS, YFSETQ. Trimming cost V 3 bases and J 5 bases; bases outside gene matches: 7. The CDR3 bases are TGCGCCAGCAGCTCTCTAGGACAGGGAAACAATGAGCAGTTCTTC. Translated, it gives CASSSLGQGNNEQFF. Filled out from reference TRBV5-1 and TRBJ2-1, the complete variable domain reads KAGVTQTPRYLIKTRGQQVTLSCSPISGHRSVSWYQQTPGQGLQFLFEYFSETQRNKGNFPGRFSGRQFSNSRSEMNVSTLELGDSALYLCASSSLGQGNNEQFFGPGTRLTVL.

The V call is TRBV5-1, the J call TRBJ2-7; 9 bases map to TRBD1. Germline-derived CDR1 and CDR2 are SGHRS and YFSETQ. Trimming at V came to 4 bases and at J to 3 bases, leaving 5 bases not matched to a gene. CDR3 length: 14 amino acids. The CDR3 spells CASSGTTGGYEQYF. CDR3 coding DNA: TGCGCCAGCAGCGGCACGACAGGGGGCTACGAGCAGTACTTC.

This clonotype was seen a few times. The chain recombines TRBV25-1 with TRBJ1-1; D is perhaps TRBD1 (5 bases). Germline CDR1 reads MGHDK; CDR2 reads SYGVNS. This CDR3 comprises 13 residues. V was cut by 8 bases and J by 4 bases, with 14 bases left in between. CDR3 residues: CASGRGWGTEAFF. The CDR3 DNA reads TGTGCCAGCGGTAGGGGTTGGGGCACTGAAGCTTTCTTT.

This clonotype has at least ten counts. The genes are TRBV7-9 and TRBJ2-4, with 14 bases fitting TRBD2. Germline V gene data show CDR1 as SEHNR and CDR2 as FQNEAQ (reference sequence). Trimming removed 5 bases from V and 3 bases from J; junction bases left unmatched: 9. The CDR3 contains 18 residues. The CDR3 nucleotides read TGTGCCAGCAGCCATACCGGGACTAGCGGGAGAGGCAAAAACATTCAGTACTTC. This encodes CASSHTGTSGRGKNIQYF.

This rearrangement joins TRBV10-3 to TRBJ1-2; perhaps TRBD1 as D (5 bases). This CDR3 has 14 amino acids. V was cut by 3 bases and J by 2 bases, with 10 bases left in between. Germline V gives CDR1 ENHRY, CDR2 SYGVKD. The CDR3 coding sequence is TGTGCCATCAGTGATCTGACAGAAAACTATGGCTACACCTTC. It specifies CAISDLTENYGYTF.

This clonotype occurred many times. The rearrangement joins TRBV7-2 to TRBJ2-1; D not resolved. Trimming stripped 5 bases from V and 11 bases from J, with 10 bases between. The CDR3 runs to 11 residues. Germline V gene data show CDR1 as SGHTA and CDR2 as FQGNSA. CDR3 in amino acids: CASSDPGKQFF. CDR3 bases: TGTGCCAGCAGCGATCCCGGTAAGCAGTTCTTC.

Comment on this clonotype: The junction departs from germline at one end; a sequencing error may be responsible. The rearrangement joins TRBV6-2 or TRBV6-3 to TRBJ2-7; 7 bases are a match to TRBD1. The germline gives CDR1 MNHEY, CDR2 SVGEGT. CDR3 length equals 14 residues. The DNA for the CDR3 is TGTGCCAGCAGCCGCGGACAGGCTAACGTCTTAACAAACTTC. Translation gives CASSRGQANVLTNF.

In regard to this clonotype: A read error may account for a junction end that differs from germline. The V and J genes are TRBV20-1 and TRBJ2-1, with 10 bases that match TRBD2. CDR1 is DFQATT, CDR2 SNEGSKA, per germline (reference sequence). The length of the CDR3 is 17 residues. The CDR3 coding sequence is TGCAGTGCTAGAGAAAGCGGGAGGGCCATAGAGGGGGGTGAGCAGCTCTTC. It yields the protein CSARESGRAIEGGEQLF.

This clonotype was seen at least ten times. This chain connects TRBV4-3 to TRBJ1-5; TRBD1 matches at 8 bases. The CDR3 has 15 residues. Germline CDR1 and CDR2: LGHNA and YSLEER. J was trimmed by 7 bases and V by 1 base; bases with no gene match: 6. The CDR3 region has the DNA TGCGCCAGCAGCCAAGCCCAGGGGGCTGGGCAGCCCCAGCATTTT. As protein: CASSQAQGAGQPQHF.

This clonotype was seen a handful of times. This sequence joins TRBV27 and TRBJ1-2; D is ambiguous. The germline gives CDR1 MNHEY, CDR2 SMNVEV (reference sequence). Trimming cost V 5 bases and J 8 bases, with 15 bases left between them. This CDR3 region has 13 residues. In nucleotides, the CDR3 is TGTGCCAGCAGTAACCCCGGGAGTACGGGCTACACCTTC. Its translation: CASSNPGSTGYTF.

This clonotype was observed a handful of times. V and J are TRBV6-2 or TRBV6-3 and TRBJ2-5; TRBD2 matches at 10 bases. This CDR3 region has 17 residues. From germline, CDR1 is MNHEY and CDR2 SVGEGT. Trimming removed 5 bases from V and 1 base from J; junction bases left unmatched: 10. CDR3 in DNA: TGTGCCAGCAGTCGGGGGGCCGGACTAGCGGTCCAAGAGACCCAGTACTTC. It translates to CASSRGAGLAVQETQYF.

This clonotype occurred a few times. This chain links TRBV20-1 with TRBJ2-4; D is perhaps TRBD1 (6 bases). The germline V gene has CDR1 DFQATT and CDR2 SNEGSKA (reference sequence). V lost 1 base, J lost 7 bases, and 8 bases lay in between. The CDR3 spans 12 residues. This chain's CDR3 is CSARGGGNIQYF. The CDR3 DNA sequence: TGCAGTGCTAGAGGTGGGGGCAACATTCAGTACTTC.

The chain is built from TRBV5-1 and TRBJ1-4; no clear D. Trimming pared 5 bases from V and 4 bases from J, leaving 15 bases between. The CDR3 consists of 15 residues. The germline gives CDR1 SGHRS, CDR2 YFSETQ. The CDR3 loop reads CASRHDGRINEKLFF. CDR3 sequence (DNA): TGCGCCAGCAGACACGACGGACGGATTAATGAAAAACTGTTTTTT.

This clonotype came up many times. Here the CDR3 reads CASTRAGVGEQYF. The CDR3, as DNA: TGTGCCAGCACCCGAGCGGGAGTAGGCGAGCAGTACTTC. The V gene is TRBV7-2, the J gene TRBJ2-7; TRBD2 agrees at 8 bases. V dropped 7 bases and J dropped 6; count of bases not matched to a gene: 8. CDR1 is SGHTA, CDR2 FQGNSA, per germline. This CDR3 has 13 residues.

This clonotype has at least ten counts. The chain couples TRBV11-2 to TRBJ2-5; 8 bases align to TRBD2. CDR1 is SGHAT, CDR2 FQNNGV, per germline. V shed 4 bases, J shed 5 bases, and the junction held 18 bases outside the gene matches. CDR3 size: 18 residues. For the CDR3, the DNA is TGTGCCAGCAGCTCCCTCCCCACTACGGGGGGGCGAGGGGAGACCCAGTACTTC. The encoded protein is CASSSLPTTGGRGETQYF.

This clonotype was seen repeatedly, ten times or more. This chain connects TRBV24-1 to TRBJ2-1, with 9 bases identical to TRBD2. The CDR3 contains 17 residues. Trimming removed 4 bases from V and 8 bases from J; junction bases left unmatched: 14. From germline, CDR1 is KGHDR and CDR2 SFDVKD. CDR3 in DNA: TGTGCCACCAGTGAGCCCTCAGCGGGGGGTTCCTGGGATGAGCAGTTCTTC. This sequence encodes CATSEPSAGGSWDEQFF.

V usage is TRBV5-1 and J usage is TRBJ1-2; D perhaps matches TRBD1 (5 bases). The germline V gene has CDR1 SGHRS and CDR2 YFSETQ. Trimming took 0 bases from V and 8 from J, leaving 14 bases between them. The CDR3 spans 14 residues. The CDR3 sequence is CASSLESGEEGYTF. The CDR3 DNA sequence: TGCGCCAGCAGCTTGGAATCGGGGGAAGAGGGCTACACCTTC.

This clonotype has a count of ten or more. V gene TRBV11-2 combines with J gene TRBJ1-3, with 9 bases identical to TRBD1. This CDR3 region has 15 residues. The ends lost 5 bases at V and 2 bases at J; junction bases unmatched: 4. The germline V gene encodes CDR1 SGHAT and CDR2 FQNNGV. The CDR3 loop is CASSPRTGAGNTIYF. For the CDR3, the DNA is TGTGCCAGCAGCCCCAGGACAGGGGCTGGAAACACCATATATTTT.

At least ten counts were recorded for this clonotype. This chain joins TRBV6-5 and TRBJ1-4; the match to TRBD1 covers 9 bases. Germline V lookup: CDR1 MNHEY, CDR2 SVGAGI. V lost 6 bases to trimming and J lost 4 bases; unmatched junction nucleotides: 15. The CDR3 length is 18 residues. The CDR3 nucleotides read TGTGCCAGCAGCCCTAAAACAGGGGGCGCTGATATTAATGAAAAACTGTTTTTT. It is translated as CASSPKTGGADINEKLFF.

This clonotype has a count of ten or more. The chain has TRBV7-6 and TRBJ2-3; maybe TRBD2 (5 bases). Germline V lookup: CDR1 SGHVS, CDR2 FNYEAQ. V was trimmed by 6 bases and J by 1 base, leaving 11 bases between them. This CDR3 has 14 amino acids. The DNA of the CDR3 is TGTGCCAGCAGGGTCTCGGAGGGCACAGATACGCAGTATTTT. It translates to CASRVSEGTDTQYF.

In this sample, this clonotype turned up a few times. The chain links TRBV7-9 to TRBJ1-5; D may be TRBD1 (5 bases). V was clipped by 2 bases and J by 7 bases, with 15 bases between them. The germline CDR1 and CDR2 sequences are SEHNR and FQNEAQ (reference sequence). This CDR3 comprises 15 residues. CDR3 nucleotides: TGTGCCAGCAGCTTAAGTCTTGGGGGGGAGCAGCCCCAGCATTTT. This encodes CASSLSLGGEQPQHF.